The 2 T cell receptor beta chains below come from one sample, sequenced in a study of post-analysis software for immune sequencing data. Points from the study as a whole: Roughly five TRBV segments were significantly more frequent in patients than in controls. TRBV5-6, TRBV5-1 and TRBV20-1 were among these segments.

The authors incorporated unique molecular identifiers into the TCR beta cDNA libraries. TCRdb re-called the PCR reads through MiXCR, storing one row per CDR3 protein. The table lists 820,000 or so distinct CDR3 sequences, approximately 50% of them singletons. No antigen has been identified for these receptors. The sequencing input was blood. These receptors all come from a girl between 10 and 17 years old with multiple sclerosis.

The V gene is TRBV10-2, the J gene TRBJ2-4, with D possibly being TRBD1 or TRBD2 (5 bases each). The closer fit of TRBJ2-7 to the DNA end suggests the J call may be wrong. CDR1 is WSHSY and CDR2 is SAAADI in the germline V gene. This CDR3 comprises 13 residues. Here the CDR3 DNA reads TGCGCCAGCAGTCGGGACCACTCCTACGAGCAGTACTTC. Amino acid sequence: CASSRDHSYEQYF.

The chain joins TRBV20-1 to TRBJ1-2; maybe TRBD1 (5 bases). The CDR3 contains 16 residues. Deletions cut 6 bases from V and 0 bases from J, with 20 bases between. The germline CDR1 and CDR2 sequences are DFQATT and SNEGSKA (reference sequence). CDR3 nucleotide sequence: TGCAGTGCCCCGACAGAATTCGCCTTAGCTAACTATGGCTACACCTTC. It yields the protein CSAPTEFALANYGYTF.